One and the same sample provided the 2 T cell receptor beta chains below, sequenced in a study of cytomegalovirus exposure and HLA in healthy donors. The PCR made use of 60 Vbeta and 13 Jbeta primers. Generated by immunoSEQ multiplex PCR, the TCRdb table keeps only in-frame clones and is missing some. This repertoire shows some 110,000 clones, about three quarters found once; its top ten account for roughly 5.4%. Material for sequencing was PBMCs. These TCRs come from a woman aged 18-30 years in good health and CMV-seropositive.

V gene TRBV6-5 combines with J gene TRBJ2-3, with TRBD2 matching 7 bases. The V segment lost 5 bases and the J segment 5 bases; nucleotides outside the gene matches: 4. This CDR3 has 13 residues. Germline values: CDR1 MNHEY, CDR2 SVGAGI. The CDR3 nucleotides are TGTGCCAGCAGTACTAGCGTCGGAGATACGCAGTATTTT. It yields the protein CASSTSVGDTQYF.

This clone was detected only once. Here the CDR3 reads CSGIAGPYNEQFF. The DNA for the CDR3 is TGCAGCGGAATAGCGGGACCATACAATGAGCAGTTCTTC. This chain connects TRBV29-1 to TRBJ2-1; 8 positions match TRBD2. The trim removed 7 bases at V and 4 bases at J, leaving 6 bases unmatched. Germline assignment: CDR1 SQVTM and CDR2 ANQGSEA. The CDR3 spans 13 residues.